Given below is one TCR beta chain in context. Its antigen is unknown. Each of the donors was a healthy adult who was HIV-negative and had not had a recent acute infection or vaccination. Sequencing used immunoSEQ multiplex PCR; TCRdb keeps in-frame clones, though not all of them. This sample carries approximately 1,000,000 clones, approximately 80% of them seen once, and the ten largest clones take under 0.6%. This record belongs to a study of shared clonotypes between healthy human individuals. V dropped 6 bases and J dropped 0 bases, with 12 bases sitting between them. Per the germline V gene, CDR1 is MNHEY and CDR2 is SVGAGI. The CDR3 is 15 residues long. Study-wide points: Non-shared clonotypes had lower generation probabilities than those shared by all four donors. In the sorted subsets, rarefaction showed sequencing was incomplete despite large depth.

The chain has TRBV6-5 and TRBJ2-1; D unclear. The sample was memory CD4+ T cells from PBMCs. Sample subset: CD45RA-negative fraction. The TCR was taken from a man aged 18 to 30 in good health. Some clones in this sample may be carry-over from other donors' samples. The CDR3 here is CASRRTHGSYNEQFF. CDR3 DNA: TGTGCCAGCAGGCGGACCCATGGCTCCTACAATGAGCAGTTCTTC.